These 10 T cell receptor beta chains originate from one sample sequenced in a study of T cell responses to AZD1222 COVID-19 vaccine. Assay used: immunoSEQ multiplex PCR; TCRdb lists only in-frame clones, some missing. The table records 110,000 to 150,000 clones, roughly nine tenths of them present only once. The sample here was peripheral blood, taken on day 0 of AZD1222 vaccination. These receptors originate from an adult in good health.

CDR3 DNA: TGTGCCAGTAGTATCGGAGGGATCCCAAACTACGAGCAGTACTTC. Its translation: CASSIGGIPNYEQYF. The chain has TRBV19 and TRBJ2-7; D perhaps matches TRBD2 (6 bases). Trimming left V 3 bases short and J 3 bases short, with 15 bases between. CDR1 LNHDA and CDR2 SQIVND come from the germline V gene (reference sequence). The CDR3 is 15 residues long.

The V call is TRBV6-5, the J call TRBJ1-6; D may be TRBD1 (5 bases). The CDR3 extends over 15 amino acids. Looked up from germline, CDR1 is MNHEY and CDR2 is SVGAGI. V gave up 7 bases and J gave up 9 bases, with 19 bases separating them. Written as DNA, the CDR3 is TGTGCCAGCACCCCAATGCAGGGCGGGGGTTCACCCCTCCACTTT. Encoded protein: CASTPMQGGGSPLHF.

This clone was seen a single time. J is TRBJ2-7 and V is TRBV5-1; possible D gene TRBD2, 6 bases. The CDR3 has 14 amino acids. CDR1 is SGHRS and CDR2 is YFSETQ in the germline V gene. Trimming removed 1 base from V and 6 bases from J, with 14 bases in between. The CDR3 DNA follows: TGCGCCAGCAGCTTGCCCGGGGGAGAGGGCGAGCAGTACTTC. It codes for CASSLPGGEGEQYF.

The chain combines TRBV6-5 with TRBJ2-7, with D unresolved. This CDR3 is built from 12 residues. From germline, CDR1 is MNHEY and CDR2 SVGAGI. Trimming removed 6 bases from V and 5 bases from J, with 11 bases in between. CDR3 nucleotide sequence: TGTGCCAGCAGCGGCAAAAGGAACGAGCAGTACTTC. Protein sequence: CASSGKRNEQYF.

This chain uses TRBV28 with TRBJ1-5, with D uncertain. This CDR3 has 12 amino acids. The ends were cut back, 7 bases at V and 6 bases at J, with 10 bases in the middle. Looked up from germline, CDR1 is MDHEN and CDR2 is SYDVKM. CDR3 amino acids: CASIRVGQPQHF. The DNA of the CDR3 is TGTGCCAGCATAAGGGTTGGTCAGCCCCAGCATTTT.

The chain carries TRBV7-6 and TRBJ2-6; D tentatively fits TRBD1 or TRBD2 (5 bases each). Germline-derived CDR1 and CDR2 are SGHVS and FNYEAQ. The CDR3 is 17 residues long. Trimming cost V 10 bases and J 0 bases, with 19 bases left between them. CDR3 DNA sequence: TGTGCCACTTCAGGACGGGGCGATGACTCTGGGGCCAACGTCCTGACTTTC. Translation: CATSGRGDDSGANVLTF. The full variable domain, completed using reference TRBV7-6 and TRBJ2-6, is GAGVSQSPRYKVTKRGQDVALRCDPISGHVSLYWYRQALGQGPEFLTYFNYEAQQDKSGLPNDRFSAERPEGSISTLTIQRTEQRDSAMYRCATSGRGDDSGANVLTFGAGSRLTVL.

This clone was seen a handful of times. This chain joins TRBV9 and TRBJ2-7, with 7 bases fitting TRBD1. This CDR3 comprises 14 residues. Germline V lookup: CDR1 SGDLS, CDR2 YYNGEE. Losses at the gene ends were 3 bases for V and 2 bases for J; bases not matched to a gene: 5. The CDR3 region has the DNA TGTGCCAGCAGCGCCGGGACAGTAACCTACGAGCAGTACTTC. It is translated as CASSAGTVTYEQYF.

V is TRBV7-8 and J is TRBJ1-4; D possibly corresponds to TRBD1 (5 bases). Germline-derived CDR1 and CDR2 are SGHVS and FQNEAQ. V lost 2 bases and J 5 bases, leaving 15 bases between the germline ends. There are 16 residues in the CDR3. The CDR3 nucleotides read TGTGCCAGCAGCTTATCCGGGGCGGGCTTAAATGAAAAACTGTTTTTT. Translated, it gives CASSLSGAGLNEKLFF.

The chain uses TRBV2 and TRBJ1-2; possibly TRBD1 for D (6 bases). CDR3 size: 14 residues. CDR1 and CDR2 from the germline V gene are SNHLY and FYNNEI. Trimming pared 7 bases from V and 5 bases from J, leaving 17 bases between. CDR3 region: CASTAFTGTYGYTF. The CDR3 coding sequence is TGTGCCAGCACGGCCTTTACGGGGACATATGGCTACACCTTC.

Written as DNA, the CDR3 is TGTGCCAGCAGCTTAACCGGGACGGGAAACATTCAGTACTTC. Translation: CASSLTGTGNIQYF. The chain is built from TRBV5-6 and TRBJ2-4, with D perhaps TRBD1 or TRBD2 (5 bases each). The CDR3 has 14 residues. With 2 bases removed from V and 6 bases from J, the gap between germline ends came to 12 bases. In germline, CDR1 is SGHDT, CDR2 YYEEEE.